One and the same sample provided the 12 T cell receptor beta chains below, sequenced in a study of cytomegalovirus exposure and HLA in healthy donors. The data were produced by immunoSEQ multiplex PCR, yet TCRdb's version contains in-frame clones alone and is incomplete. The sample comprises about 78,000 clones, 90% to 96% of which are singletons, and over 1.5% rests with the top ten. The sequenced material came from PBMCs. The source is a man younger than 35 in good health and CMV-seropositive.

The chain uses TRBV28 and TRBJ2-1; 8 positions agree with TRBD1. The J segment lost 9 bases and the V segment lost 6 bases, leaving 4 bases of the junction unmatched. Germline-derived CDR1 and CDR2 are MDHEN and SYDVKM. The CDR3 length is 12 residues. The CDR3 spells CASSQQGVEQFF. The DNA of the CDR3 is TGTGCCAGCAGCCAACAGGGGGTTGAGCAGTTCTTC.

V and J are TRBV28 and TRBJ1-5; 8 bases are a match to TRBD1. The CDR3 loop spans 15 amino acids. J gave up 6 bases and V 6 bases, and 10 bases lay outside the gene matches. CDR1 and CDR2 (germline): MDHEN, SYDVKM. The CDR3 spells CASSSLQGAGQPQHF. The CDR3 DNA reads TGTGCCAGCAGCTCCCTCCAGGGGGCTGGTCAGCCCCAGCATTTT.

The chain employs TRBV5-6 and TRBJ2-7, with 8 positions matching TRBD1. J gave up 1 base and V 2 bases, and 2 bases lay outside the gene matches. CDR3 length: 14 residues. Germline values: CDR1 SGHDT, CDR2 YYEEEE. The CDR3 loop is CASSFGTGSYEQYF. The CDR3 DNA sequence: TGTGCCAGCAGCTTCGGGACAGGTTCCTACGAGCAGTACTTC.

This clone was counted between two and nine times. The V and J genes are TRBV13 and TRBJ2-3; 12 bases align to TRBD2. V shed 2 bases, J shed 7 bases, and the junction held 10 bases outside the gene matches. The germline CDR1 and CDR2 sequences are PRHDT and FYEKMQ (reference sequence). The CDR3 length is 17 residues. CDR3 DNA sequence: TGTGCCAGCAGCTTACGTAGGACTAGCGGGATAGGAAATACGCAGTATTTT. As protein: CASSLRRTSGIGNTQYF.

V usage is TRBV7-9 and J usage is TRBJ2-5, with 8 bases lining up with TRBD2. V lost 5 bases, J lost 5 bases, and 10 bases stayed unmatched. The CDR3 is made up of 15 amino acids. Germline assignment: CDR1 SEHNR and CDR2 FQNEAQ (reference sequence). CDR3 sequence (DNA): TGTGCCAGCAGCCTCCGGACTAGCTACGCTGAGACCCAGTACTTC. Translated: CASSLRTSYAETQYF.

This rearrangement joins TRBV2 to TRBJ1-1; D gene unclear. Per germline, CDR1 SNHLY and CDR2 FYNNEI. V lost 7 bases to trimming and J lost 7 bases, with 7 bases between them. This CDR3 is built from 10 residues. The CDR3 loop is CASTGNEAFF. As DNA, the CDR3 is TGTGCCAGCACGGGAAATGAAGCTTTCTTT.

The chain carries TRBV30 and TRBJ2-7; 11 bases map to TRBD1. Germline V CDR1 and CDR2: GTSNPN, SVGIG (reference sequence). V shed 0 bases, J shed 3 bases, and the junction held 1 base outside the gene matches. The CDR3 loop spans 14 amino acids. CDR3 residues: CAWSVGTGGYEQYF. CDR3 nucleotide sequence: TGTGCCTGGAGTGTAGGGACAGGGGGCTACGAGCAGTACTTC.

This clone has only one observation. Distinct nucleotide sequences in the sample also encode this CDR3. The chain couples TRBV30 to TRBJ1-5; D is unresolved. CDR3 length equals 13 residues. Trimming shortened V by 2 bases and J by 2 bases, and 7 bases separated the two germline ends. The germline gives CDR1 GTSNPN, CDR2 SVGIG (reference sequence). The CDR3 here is CAWSRQGNQPQHF. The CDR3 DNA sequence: TGTGCCTGGAGTAGGCAGGGCAATCAGCCCCAGCATTTT. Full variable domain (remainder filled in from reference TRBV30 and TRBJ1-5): SQTIHQWPATLVQPVGSPLSLECTVEGTSNPNLYWYRQAAGRGLQLLFYSVGIGQISSEVPQNLSASRPQDRQFILSSKKLLLSDSGFYLCAWSRQGNQPQHFGDGTRLSIL.

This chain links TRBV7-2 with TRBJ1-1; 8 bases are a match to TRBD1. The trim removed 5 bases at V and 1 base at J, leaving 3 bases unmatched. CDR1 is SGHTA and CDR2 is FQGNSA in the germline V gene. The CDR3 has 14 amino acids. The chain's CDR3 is CASSPTGENTEAFF. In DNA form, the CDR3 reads TGTGCCAGCAGCCCGACAGGGGAGAACACTGAAGCTTTCTTT.

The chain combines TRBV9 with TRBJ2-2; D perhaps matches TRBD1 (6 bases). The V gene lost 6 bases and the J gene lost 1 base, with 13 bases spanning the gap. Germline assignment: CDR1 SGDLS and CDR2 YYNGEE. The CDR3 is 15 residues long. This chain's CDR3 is CASIPKGGNTGELFF. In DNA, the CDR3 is TGTGCCAGCATCCCAAAAGGGGGGAACACCGGGGAGCTGTTTTTT.

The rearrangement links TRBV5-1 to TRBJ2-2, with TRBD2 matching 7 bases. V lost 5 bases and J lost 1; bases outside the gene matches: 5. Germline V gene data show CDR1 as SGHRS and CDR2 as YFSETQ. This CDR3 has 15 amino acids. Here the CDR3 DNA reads TGCGCCAGCAGAGAGCTAGCGGAGAACACCGGGGAGCTGTTTTTT. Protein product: CASRELAENTGELFF.

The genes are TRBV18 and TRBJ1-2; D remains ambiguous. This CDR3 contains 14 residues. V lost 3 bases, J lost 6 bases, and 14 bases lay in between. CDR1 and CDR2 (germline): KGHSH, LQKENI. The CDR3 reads CASSPPYDRDGYTF. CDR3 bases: TGTGCCAGCTCACCGCCATACGACCGGGATGGCTACACCTTC. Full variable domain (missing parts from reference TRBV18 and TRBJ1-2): NAGVMQNPRHLVRRRGQEARLRCSPMKGHSHVYWYRQLPEEGLKFMVYLQKENIIDESGMPKERFSAEFPKEGPSILRIQQVVRGDSAAYFCASSPPYDRDGYTFGSGTRLTVV.